The rows below give T cell receptor beta chains drawn from one sample of a study of PD-1 blockade in classical Hodgkin lymphoma. Clones were sequenced by immunoSEQ multiplex PCR, and TCRdb holds only the in-frame ones, with some missing. The sample has some 23,000 clones, about two thirds seen once; the top ten hold about 18%. The sequencing used peripheral blood mononuclear cells (PBMCs), collected at baseline. Source of these receptors: a human donor with classical Hodgkin lymphoma. Each CDR3 is given with its conserved first and last residue. The order of the fields is CDR3 protein, CDR3 DNA, J gene, clone size, V gene, D gene. The D gene is left open where the match is weak. Size is stated for part of the rows, as once, few or many counts, or as a class when the clone is expanded.

CDR3 protein: CASQPEQGYNSPLHF; CDR3 DNA: TGTGCCAGTCAACCGGAACAGGGCTATAATTCACCCCTCCACTTT; J gene: TRBJ1-6; clone size: .; V gene: TRBV19; D gene: .
CDR3 protein: CASSVDLWVANEQFF; CDR3 DNA: TGTGCCAGCAGCGTAGATCTATGGGTGGCCAATGAGCAGTTCTTC; J gene: TRBJ2-1; clone size: .; V gene: TRBV9; D gene: .
CDR3 protein: CASIRGGGYTF; CDR3 DNA: TGTGCCAGCATTAGGGGGGGTGGCTACACCTTC; J gene: TRBJ1-2; clone size: few; V gene: TRBV28; D gene: .
CDR3 protein: CASSEAWGQGLVGTVEAFF; CDR3 DNA: TGTGCCAGCAGTGAAGCATGGGGACAGGGATTAGTTGGGACAGTTGAAGCTTTCTTT; J gene: TRBJ1-1; clone size: .; V gene: TRBV6-1; D gene: TRBD1
CDR3 protein: CASPTGREQYF; CDR3 DNA: TGTGCCAGTCCGACAGGGCGCGAGCAGTACTTC; J gene: TRBJ2-7; clone size: .; V gene: TRBV21-1; D gene: .
CDR3 protein: CASSKGGGQSPCEHGYTF; CDR3 DNA: TGTGCCAGCAGCAAAGGGGGAGGACAATCCCCTTGTGAACATGGCTACACCTTC; J gene: TRBJ1-2; clone size: .; V gene: TRBV21-1; D gene: .
CDR3 protein: CASTLSSGRGFTEAFF; CDR3 DNA: TGTGCCAGCACCCTGAGTTCTGGGAGGGGGTTCACTGAAGCTTTCTTT; J gene: TRBJ1-1; clone size: few; V gene: TRBV28; D gene: .
CDR3 protein: CASSPAEGGSQPQHF; CDR3 DNA: TGTGCCAGCTCACCTGCGGAGGGGGGAAGTCAGCCCCAGCATTTT; J gene: TRBJ1-5; clone size: .; V gene: TRBV18; D gene: .
CDR3 protein: CASTFNSHTYFANTGELFF; CDR3 DNA: TGTGCCAGCACATTCAACAGTCACACCTATTTCGCGAACACCGGGGAGCTGTTTTTT; J gene: TRBJ2-2; clone size: .; V gene: TRBV19; D gene: .
CDR3 protein: CASSSNPKADIQYF; CDR3 DNA: TGTGCCAGCAGCTCCAATCCTAAAGCGGACATTCAGTACTTC; J gene: TRBJ2-4; clone size: .; V gene: TRBV7-3; D gene: .
CDR3 protein: CASSLVATSGANVLTF; CDR3 DNA: TGCGCCAGCAGCTTGGTTGCAACCTCTGGGGCCAACGTCCTGACTTTC; J gene: TRBJ2-6; clone size: .; V gene: TRBV5-1; D gene: .
CDR3 protein: CASQFRNYGYTF; CDR3 DNA: TGTGCCAGCCAGTTTCGAAACTATGGCTACACCTTC; J gene: TRBJ1-2; clone size: .; V gene: TRBV19; D gene: .
CDR3 protein: CASSYVSVSSYEQYF; CDR3 DNA: TGTGCCAGCAGTTACGTGTCAGTTTCTTCCTACGAGCAGTACTTC; J gene: TRBJ2-7; clone size: once; V gene: TRBV6-5; D gene: .
CDR3 protein: CASSQGAGTNEKLFF; CDR3 DNA: TGTGCCAGCAGCCAAGGGGCGGGAACTAATGAAAAACTGTTTTTT; J gene: TRBJ1-4; clone size: .; V gene: TRBV4-2; D gene: .
CDR3 protein: CASSLGINSYNEQFF; CDR3 DNA: TGTGCCAGCAGCTTAGGGATAAACAGCTACAATGAGCAGTTCTTC; J gene: TRBJ2-1; clone size: .; V gene: TRBV7-3; D gene: .
CDR3 protein: CATTDSLGNQPQHF; CDR3 DNA: TGTGCCACCACTGACTCGCTAGGGAATCAGCCCCAGCATTTT; J gene: TRBJ1-5; clone size: few; V gene: TRBV15; D gene: .
CDR3 protein: CASSPQGHTEAFF; CDR3 DNA: TGTGCCAGCAGTCCACAGGGGCACACTGAAGCTTTCTTT; J gene: TRBJ1-1; clone size: .; V gene: TRBV6-5; D gene: TRBD1
CDR3 protein: CASSSRTGRSSPLHF; CDR3 DNA: TGTGCCAGCAGCTCCAGGACAGGGAGGAGTTCACCCCTCCACTTT; J gene: TRBJ1-6; clone size: few; V gene: TRBV5-4; D gene: TRBD1
CDR3 protein: CASSLSGQGINQPQHF; CDR3 DNA: TGTGCCAGCAGTTTATCCGGGCAGGGGATAAATCAGCCCCAGCATTTT; J gene: TRBJ1-5; clone size: .; V gene: TRBV28; D gene: .
CDR3 protein: CASSAGLAGGPNEQFF; CDR3 DNA: TGCGCCAGCAGCGCCGGACTAGCGGGAGGGCCCAATGAGCAGTTCTTC; J gene: TRBJ2-1; clone size: .; V gene: TRBV5-1; D gene: TRBD2
CDR3 protein: CASSVGISGVQETQYF; CDR3 DNA: TGTGCCAGCAGCGTAGGGATTAGCGGGGTACAAGAGACCCAGTACTTC; J gene: TRBJ2-5; clone size: few; V gene: TRBV9; D gene: TRBD2
CDR3 protein: CASSPMQTIYF; CDR3 DNA: TGTGCCAGCAGCCCAATGCAAACCATATATTTT; J gene: TRBJ1-3; clone size: .; V gene: TRBV2; D gene: .
CDR3 protein: CASSSGTGGGETQYF; CDR3 DNA: TGTGCCAGCAGTTCCGGGACAGGGGGAGGAGAGACCCAGTACTTC; J gene: TRBJ2-5; clone size: .; V gene: TRBV6-1; D gene: TRBD1
CDR3 protein: CASSLAGAPLTDTQYF; CDR3 DNA: TGTGCCAGCAGTTTAGCGGGGGCCCCTCTCACAGATACGCAGTATTTT; J gene: TRBJ2-3; clone size: .; V gene: TRBV2; D gene: TRBD2
CDR3 protein: CASSPPRGTGLYGYTF; CDR3 DNA: TGTGCCAGCAGCCCCCCCAGGGGGACAGGGCTATATGGCTACACCTTC; J gene: TRBJ1-2; clone size: .; V gene: TRBV21-1; D gene: .
CDR3 protein: CASSSRHRGQDTQYF; CDR3 DNA: TGTGCCAGCAGTTCGCGTCACAGGGGGCAAGATACGCAGTATTTT; J gene: TRBJ2-3; clone size: few; V gene: TRBV28; D gene: TRBD1
CDR3 protein: CASSQEQVPLLAFF; CDR3 DNA: TGCGCCAGCAGCCAAGAACAGGTCCCACTCCTAGCTTTCTTT; J gene: TRBJ1-1; clone size: medium-sized; V gene: TRBV4-1; D gene: .
CDR3 protein: CASSPVSDSLIYGYTF; CDR3 DNA: TGTGCCAGCTCACCAGTATCGGACAGCTTAATCTATGGCTACACCTTC; J gene: TRBJ1-2; clone size: .; V gene: TRBV18; D gene: .
CDR3 protein: CASSPQMDPTLGEKLFF; CDR3 DNA: TGTGCCAGCAGCCCTCAAATGGACCCAACATTGGGCGAAAAACTGTTTTTT; J gene: TRBJ1-4; clone size: once; V gene: TRBV27; D gene: .
CDR3 protein: CASSLQGTTNEKLFF; CDR3 DNA: TGTGCCAGCAGCTTGCAGGGAACAACTAATGAAAAACTGTTTTTT; J gene: TRBJ1-4; clone size: .; V gene: TRBV7-2; D gene: .
CDR3 protein: CASSLRQSYEQYF; CDR3 DNA: TGTGCCAGCAGTTTGAGACAGTCCTACGAGCAGTACTTC; J gene: TRBJ2-7; clone size: .; V gene: TRBV27; D gene: .
CDR3 protein: CASSPGGNTEAFF; CDR3 DNA: TGTGCCAGTAGTCCCGGGGGGAACACTGAAGCTTTCTTT; J gene: TRBJ1-1; clone size: .; V gene: TRBV19; D gene: .
CDR3 protein: CASRRQGGETQYF; CDR3 DNA: TGTGCCAGCAGAAGACAGGGCGGGGAGACCCAGTACTTC; J gene: TRBJ2-5; clone size: .; V gene: TRBV25-1; D gene: TRBD1
CDR3 protein: CASSPTGQGDYYEQFF; CDR3 DNA: TGTGCCAGCAGTCCCACGGGACAGGGGGACTACTATGAGCAGTTCTTC; J gene: TRBJ2-1; clone size: medium-sized; V gene: TRBV27; D gene: TRBD1
CDR3 protein: CASSITGSGIQYF; CDR3 DNA: TGTGCCAGTAGTATAACAGGGTCGGGCATTCAGTACTTC; J gene: TRBJ2-4; clone size: .; V gene: TRBV19; D gene: .
CDR3 protein: CASSQSGRVETGELFF; CDR3 DNA: TGTGCCAGCAGCCAAAGCGGGAGGGTCGAAACCGGGGAGCTGTTTTTT; J gene: TRBJ2-2; clone size: .; V gene: TRBV11-1; D gene: TRBD2
CDR3 protein: CASSLGSLASSYEQYF; CDR3 DNA: TGTGCCAGCAGCTTAGGGTCCCTAGCGAGCTCCTACGAGCAGTACTTC; J gene: TRBJ2-7; clone size: .; V gene: TRBV11-2; D gene: .
CDR3 protein: CASSLNLASGYNEQFF; CDR3 DNA: TGTGCCAGCAGCTTAAATTTGGCTAGCGGGTACAATGAGCAGTTCTTC; J gene: TRBJ2-1; clone size: .; V gene: TRBV11-2; D gene: TRBD2
CDR3 protein: CASSPKSTALNYGYTF; CDR3 DNA: TGTGCCAGCAGCCCAAAATCGACAGCCCTTAACTATGGCTACACCTTC; J gene: TRBJ1-2; clone size: .; V gene: TRBV5-6; D gene: .
CDR3 protein: CASGMNTEAFF; CDR3 DNA: TGTGCCAGCGGGATGAACACTGAAGCTTTCTTT; J gene: TRBJ1-1; clone size: .; V gene: TRBV6-5; D gene: .
CDR3 protein: CASSPSGQSNSPLHF; CDR3 DNA: TGTGCCAGCTCACCCTCCGGACAGAGTAATTCACCCCTCCACTTT; J gene: TRBJ1-6; clone size: .; V gene: TRBV18; D gene: .
CDR3 protein: CASTPRPGGSTEAFF; CDR3 DNA: TGTGCCAGCACCCCTCGACCCGGCGGATCCACTGAAGCTTTCTTT; J gene: TRBJ1-1; clone size: .; V gene: TRBV27; D gene: .
CDR3 protein: CASSEPGPPVGGYTF; CDR3 DNA: TGTGCCAGCAGTGAACCGGGACCCCCTGTGGGTGGCTACACCTTC; J gene: TRBJ1-2; clone size: .; V gene: TRBV25-1; D gene: .
CDR3 protein: CASSHVLGEQFF; CDR3 DNA: TGCGCCAGCAGCCACGTGTTGGGTGAGCAGTTCTTC; J gene: TRBJ2-1; clone size: .; V gene: TRBV4-1; D gene: .
CDR3 protein: CASSADWNPLKAFF; CDR3 DNA: TGTGCCAGCAGCGCCGACTGGAACCCCCTGAAGGCTTTCTTT; J gene: TRBJ1-1; clone size: once; V gene: TRBV2; D gene: .
CDR3 protein: CASSLRGQGASTGELFF; CDR3 DNA: TGTGCCAGCAGCCTACGTGGACAGGGGGCCAGCACCGGGGAGCTGTTTTTT; J gene: TRBJ2-2; clone size: .; V gene: TRBV7-2; D gene: TRBD1
CDR3 protein: CASSPGDNEQFF; CDR3 DNA: TGTGCCAGCAGCCCGGGGGACAATGAGCAGTTCTTC; J gene: TRBJ2-1; clone size: .; V gene: TRBV9; D gene: .
CDR3 protein: CASSQDPPRGTVYNEQFF; CDR3 DNA: TGCGCCAGCAGCCAAGACCCGCCTCGGGGCACAGTATACAATGAGCAGTTCTTC; J gene: TRBJ2-1; clone size: .; V gene: TRBV4-3; D gene: .
CDR3 protein: CASSYRSGDGSTDTQYF; CDR3 DNA: TGTGCCAGCAGTTATCGTTCCGGGGATGGTAGCACAGATACGCAGTATTTT; J gene: TRBJ2-3; clone size: few; V gene: TRBV27; D gene: .
CDR3 protein: CAWRLGLRRGEKLFF; CDR3 DNA: TGTGCCTGGAGGTTGGGGCTCCGGCGGGGTGAAAAACTGTTTTTT; J gene: TRBJ1-4; clone size: .; V gene: TRBV30; D gene: .
CDR3 protein: CASGKTVNTEAFF; CDR3 DNA: TGTGCCAGTGGAAAGACTGTGAACACTGAAGCTTTCTTT; J gene: TRBJ1-1; clone size: .; V gene: TRBV19; D gene: .
CDR3 protein: CASSIIGGLGGNEQFF; CDR3 DNA: TGTGCCAGTAGTATTATAGGGGGTTTAGGGGGCAATGAGCAGTTCTTC; J gene: TRBJ2-1; clone size: .; V gene: TRBV19; D gene: .
CDR3 protein: CASSQDRGGQPQHF; CDR3 DNA: TGCGCCAGCAGCCAAGATCGGGGCGGTCAGCCCCAGCATTTT; J gene: TRBJ1-5; clone size: .; V gene: TRBV4-3; D gene: .
CDR3 protein: CASSPGLAPNTGELFF; CDR3 DNA: TGTGCCAGCAGTCCGGGACTAGCACCGAACACCGGGGAGCTGTTTTTT; J gene: TRBJ2-2; clone size: few; V gene: TRBV6-6; D gene: TRBD2
CDR3 protein: CASMLGVSGNTIYF; CDR3 DNA: TGTGCCAGCATGCTTGGTGTTTCTGGAAACACCATATATTTT; J gene: TRBJ1-3; clone size: medium-sized; V gene: TRBV7-9; D gene: .
CDR3 protein: CASSLGGGASTGELFF; CDR3 DNA: TGTGCCAGCAGCTTGGGCGGGGGGGCAAGCACCGGGGAGCTGTTTTTT; J gene: TRBJ2-2; clone size: .; V gene: TRBV7-2; D gene: TRBD2
CDR3 protein: CASSLRVWETQYF; CDR3 DNA: TGTGCCAGCAGCTTACGGGTGTGGGAGACCCAGTACTTC; J gene: TRBJ2-5; clone size: .; V gene: TRBV7-8; D gene: .
CDR3 protein: CASSVAKGTEQFF; CDR3 DNA: TGTGCCAGCAGCGTAGCGAAGGGGACTGAGCAGTTCTTC; J gene: TRBJ2-1; clone size: few; V gene: TRBV9; D gene: .
CDR3 protein: CASSSGANVLTF; CDR3 DNA: TGTGCCAGCAGTTCTGGGGCCAACGTCCTGACTTTC; J gene: TRBJ2-6; clone size: few; V gene: TRBV7-9; D gene: .